One and the same sample provided the 21 T cell receptor beta chains below, sequenced in a study of T cells after yellow fever vaccination. MiXCR, applied by TCRdb to the 5' RACE reads, yields one record per CDR3 protein. Of roughly 74,000 distinct CDR3 sequences in the sample, around 6.5% were seen once. Here the sequenced sample was CD8+ T cells sorted from PBMCs, taken about 5 days after the first yellow fever vaccination. Receptors originate from a man aged 18 to 35 who received the YFV17D yellow fever vaccine.

This clonotype was picked up a small number of times. The rearrangement joins TRBV30 to TRBJ2-3; D is possibly TRBD2 (6 bases). Trimming cost V 4 bases and J 10 bases, with 12 bases left between them. Germline-derived CDR1 and CDR2 are GTSNPN and SVGIG (reference sequence). This CDR3 region has 11 residues. The CDR3 nucleotides are TGTGCCTGGACCCCGGGAGTTTCGCAGTATTTT. Translating it yields CAWTPGVSQYF.

This clonotype was observed at least ten times. The chain is built from TRBV4-3 and TRBJ2-2; either TRBD1 or TRBD2 may supply D (6 bases each). Germline values: CDR1 LGHNA, CDR2 YSLEER. The CDR3 contains 16 residues. V gave up 5 bases and J gave up 1 base, with 14 bases separating them. The CDR3 loop is CASSYGGGRNTGELFF. DNA of the CDR3: TGCGCCAGCAGCTACGGAGGGGGGAGGAACACCGGGGAGCTGTTTTTT.

This clonotype was picked up many times. The CDR3 protein is CASSLGVREKLFF. The CDR3 bases are TGTGCCAGCAGTTTGGGGGTGCGGGAAAAACTGTTTTTT. The chain carries TRBV6-5 and TRBJ1-4, with TRBD1 as a possible D gene (5 bases). The V end lost 4 bases, the J end lost 8 bases, and 11 bases lay between the germline ends. Germline V gene lookup returns CDR1 MNHEY and CDR2 SVGAGI. The CDR3 totals 13 residues.

This clonotype was found a few times. The rearrangement links TRBV9 to TRBJ2-5; 8 nucleotides align to TRBD2. V lost 0 bases to trimming and J lost 1 base; unmatched junction nucleotides: 5. The CDR3 is 16 residues long. The V gene's germline CDR1 is SGDLS and CDR2 YYNGEE. The CDR3 here is CASSVEAGGLQETQYF. The DNA for the CDR3 is TGTGCCAGCAGCGTAGAGGCGGGGGGCCTCCAAGAGACCCAGTACTTC.

V gene TRBV7-9 combines with J gene TRBJ1-3; D is uncertain. CDR3 length equals 16 residues. V was trimmed by 5 bases and J by 4 bases, leaving 18 bases between them. CDR1 SEHNR and CDR2 FQNEAQ come from the germline V gene (reference sequence). Here the CDR3 DNA reads TGTGCCAGCAGCCCTGGCCTTATAGGAGTAGGAAACACCATATATTTT. It is translated as CASSPGLIGVGNTIYF.

The genes are TRBV7-9 and TRBJ2-1; D call uncertain. The V and J ends lost 7 bases and 4 bases respectively, with 11 bases between them. CDR3 length: 13 residues. Germline CDR1 and CDR2: SEHNR and FQNEAQ (reference sequence). The CDR3 DNA reads TGTGCCAGCAAAAGCGTGAGGTACAATGAGCAGTTCTTC. Translating gives CASKSVRYNEQFF.

This clonotype turned up a few times. Here the CDR3 reads CASSQDSSGSGGELFF. The CDR3 coding sequence is TGTGCCAGCAGCCAAGATTCGTCAGGGTCGGGCGGGGAGCTGTTTTTT. The chain has TRBV3-1 and TRBJ2-2; D may be TRBD1 (5 bases). CDR1 is LGHDT and CDR2 is YNNKEL in the germline V gene (reference sequence). The CDR3 is made up of 16 amino acids. The ends were cut back, 0 bases at V and 7 bases at J, with 15 bases in the middle.

In this sample, this clonotype turned up many times. This chain uses TRBV11-2 with TRBJ2-1; the match to TRBD1 covers 9 bases. The CDR3 covers 16 residues. Germline values: CDR1 SGHAT, CDR2 FQNNGV. With 5 bases clipped from V and 6 bases from J, the junction kept 11 bases outside the gene matches. CDR3 protein: CASSPGPGTGLNEQFF. The CDR3, as DNA: TGTGCCAGCAGCCCAGGCCCCGGGACAGGGCTCAATGAGCAGTTCTTC.

This clonotype was seen ten or more times. This chain links TRBV28 with TRBJ2-7; 11 bases map to TRBD2. Germline V lookup: CDR1 MDHEN, CDR2 SYDVKM. CDR3 length equals 16 residues. With V trimmed by 5 bases and J by 0 bases, 6 bases remained unmatched. The CDR3 protein is CASSRLLAGVSYEQYV. In DNA, the CDR3 is TGTGCCAGCAGTCGGCTACTAGCGGGGGTCTCCTACGAGCAGTACGTC.

This clonotype was counted a few times. This chain links TRBV6-5 with TRBJ2-5; TRBD2 might be the D (6 bases). Germline CDR1 and CDR2: MNHEY and SVGAGI. V was pared by 7 bases and J by 10 bases, with 13 bases between. The CDR3 contains 11 residues. The CDR3, as DNA: TGTGCCAGCACCCACCGGGGGAGCCAGTACTTC. Its protein is CASTHRGSQYF.

This clonotype was counted many times. The chain carries TRBV7-9 and TRBJ2-7, with D unresolved. The germline V gene has CDR1 SEHNR and CDR2 FQNEAQ (reference sequence). The CDR3 contains 13 residues. Trimming removed 1 base at V and 2 bases at J, with 6 bases between. The CDR3 region has the DNA TGTGCCAGCAGCTTAGGGATCCCCTACGAGCAGTACTTC. Its translation: CASSLGIPYEQYF.

This clonotype showed up many times. The chain combines TRBV20-1 with TRBJ1-4; D may be TRBD1 (5 bases). Germline V gene sequence: CDR1 DFQATT, CDR2 SNEGSKA (reference sequence). The ends were cut back, 3 bases at V and 0 bases at J, with 17 bases in the middle. This CDR3 contains 17 residues. In DNA form, the CDR3 reads TGCAGTGCTAGTAACGCCGGGACGCTGACAACTAATGAAAAACTGTTTTTT. Translation gives CSASNAGTLTTNEKLFF.

This clonotype showed up just a few times. This sequence joins TRBV6-2 or TRBV6-3 and TRBJ2-7; TRBD1 matches at 7 bases. CDR1 is MNHEY, CDR2 SVGEGT, per germline. This CDR3 spans 12 amino acids. The V and J ends lost 6 bases and 5 bases, in that order; junction bases with no gene match: 4. CDR3 in amino acids: CASSLTGNEQYF. As DNA, the CDR3 is TGTGCCAGCAGCCTGACAGGGAACGAGCAGTACTTC.

V gene TRBV12-3 or TRBV12-4 combines with J gene TRBJ1-1; D unclear. With 11 bases removed from V and 0 bases from J, the gap between germline ends came to 28 bases. This CDR3 region has 18 residues. In nucleotides, the CDR3 is TGTGCCCTCAGTTTAGATACTAAGGCTCGCTACCTGAACACTGAAGCTTTCTTT. Translating it yields CALSLDTKARYLNTEAFF.

This clonotype appeared many times. The V call is TRBV4-1, the J call TRBJ1-3; 7 bases line up with TRBD1. CDR1 MGHRA and CDR2 YSYEKL come from the germline V gene. The CDR3 length is 16 residues. V lost 2 bases, J lost 2 bases, and 6 bases stayed unmatched. This CDR3 is CASSQSTGNPGNTIYF. The CDR3 bases are TGCGCCAGCAGCCAATCGACAGGGAATCCTGGAAACACCATATATTTT.

This clonotype was detected only a few times. The CDR3 nucleotides are TGTGCCACCAGCAGAGATCGGCAGGGCCAAAATCAGCCCCAGCATTTT. Its translation: CATSRDRQGQNQPQHF. The V and J genes are TRBV15 and TRBJ1-5, with D maybe TRBD1 (5 bases). V was cut by 0 bases and J by 4 bases, with 13 bases left in between. This CDR3 has 16 amino acids. CDR1 and CDR2 (germline): LNHNV, YYDKDF (reference sequence).

This clonotype was observed at least ten times. The J gene is TRBJ2-1, the V gene TRBV10-3; a possible D gene is TRBD2 (6 bases). The CDR3 loop spans 14 amino acids. Germline V gene data show CDR1 as ENHRY and CDR2 as SYGVKD. With 10 bases removed from V and 6 bases from J, the gap between germline ends came to 19 bases. The CDR3 coding sequence is TGTGCCACCTGCGGAGGGGTGGCATTCAATGAGCAGTTCTTC. It yields the protein CATCGGVAFNEQFF.

The rearrangement joins TRBV5-1 to TRBJ2-5; 9 nucleotides align to TRBD2. There are 16 residues in the CDR3. The trim removed 5 bases at V and 5 bases at J, leaving 13 bases unmatched. CDR1 is SGHRS and CDR2 is YFSETQ in the germline V gene. The CDR3 protein is CASSPAGGPQRETQYF. CDR3 DNA: TGCGCCAGCAGTCCGGCGGGGGGGCCGCAAAGGGAGACCCAGTACTTC.

This clonotype was observed at least ten times. The J gene is TRBJ2-7, the V gene TRBV4-1; D remains unclear. Looked up from germline, CDR1 is MGHRA and CDR2 is YSYEKL. V lost 0 bases to trimming and J lost 3 bases, with 6 bases between them. CDR3 size: 13 residues. The CDR3 here is CASSQEAGYEQYV. Here the CDR3 DNA reads TGCGCCAGCAGCCAAGAGGCAGGCTACGAGCAGTACGTC.

The genes are TRBV20-1 and TRBJ1-5; no clear D gene. This CDR3 is 13 amino acids long. V was clipped by 6 bases and J by 8 bases, with 17 bases between them. Germline V gives CDR1 DFQATT, CDR2 SNEGSKA (reference sequence). DNA for the CDR3: TGCAGTGCCCCAACTGCCCCCGGTGAGCCCCAGCATTTT. Translation gives CSAPTAPGEPQHF.

This clonotype was counted a few times. V is TRBV20-1 and J is TRBJ2-7; no firm D call. The CDR3 is 12 amino acids. Germline values: CDR1 DFQATT, CDR2 SNEGSKA (reference sequence). V lost 6 bases to trimming and J lost 2 bases, with 11 bases between them. The CDR3 loop is CSALGGTYEQYV. The CDR3 coding sequence is TGCAGTGCGTTAGGCGGCACCTACGAGCAGTACGTC.